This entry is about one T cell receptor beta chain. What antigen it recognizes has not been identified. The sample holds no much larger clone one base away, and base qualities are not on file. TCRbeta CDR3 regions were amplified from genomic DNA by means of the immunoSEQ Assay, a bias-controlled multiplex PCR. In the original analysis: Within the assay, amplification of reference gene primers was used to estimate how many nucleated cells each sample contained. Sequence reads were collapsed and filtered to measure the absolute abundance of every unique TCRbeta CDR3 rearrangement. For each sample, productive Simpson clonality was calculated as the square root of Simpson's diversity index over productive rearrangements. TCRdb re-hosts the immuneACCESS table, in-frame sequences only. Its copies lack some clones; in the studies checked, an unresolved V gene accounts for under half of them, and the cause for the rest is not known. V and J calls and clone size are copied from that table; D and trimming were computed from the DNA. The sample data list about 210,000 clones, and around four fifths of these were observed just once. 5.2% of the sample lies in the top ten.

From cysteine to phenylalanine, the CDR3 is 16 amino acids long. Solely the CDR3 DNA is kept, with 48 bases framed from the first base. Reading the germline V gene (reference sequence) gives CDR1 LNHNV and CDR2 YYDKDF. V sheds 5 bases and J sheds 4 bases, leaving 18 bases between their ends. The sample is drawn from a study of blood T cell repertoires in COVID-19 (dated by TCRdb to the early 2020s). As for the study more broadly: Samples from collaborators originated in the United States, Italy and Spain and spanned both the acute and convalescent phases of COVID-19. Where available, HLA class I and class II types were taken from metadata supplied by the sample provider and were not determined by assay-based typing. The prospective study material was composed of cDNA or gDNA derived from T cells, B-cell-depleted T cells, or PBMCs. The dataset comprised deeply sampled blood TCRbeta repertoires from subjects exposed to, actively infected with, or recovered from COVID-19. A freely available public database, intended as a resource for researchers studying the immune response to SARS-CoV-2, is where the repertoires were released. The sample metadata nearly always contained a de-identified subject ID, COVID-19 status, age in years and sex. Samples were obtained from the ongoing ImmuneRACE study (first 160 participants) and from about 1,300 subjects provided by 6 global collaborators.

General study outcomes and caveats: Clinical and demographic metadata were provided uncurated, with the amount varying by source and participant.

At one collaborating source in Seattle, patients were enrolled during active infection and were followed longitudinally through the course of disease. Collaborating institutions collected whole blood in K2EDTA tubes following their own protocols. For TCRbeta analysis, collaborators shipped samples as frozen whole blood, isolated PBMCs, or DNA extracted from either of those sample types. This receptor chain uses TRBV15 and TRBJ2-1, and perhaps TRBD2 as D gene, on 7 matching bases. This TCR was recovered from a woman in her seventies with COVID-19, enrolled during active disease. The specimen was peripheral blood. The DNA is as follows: TGTGCCACCAGCTCCCCCCGGGGGGCAGGGTACAATGAGCAGTTCTTC. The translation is CATSSPRGAGYNEQFF.